This TCR beta chain was documented in a study of shared clonotypes between healthy human individuals. Produced via immunoSEQ multiplex PCR; TCRdb's table is partial and in-frame only. The profile shows 2 million to 3 million clones, approximately 90% of them singletons. As regards this clone: What it binds is unknown.

Study-wide findings and caveats: Blood alone was sampled, and tissue repertoires likely differ. Naive subsets, compared against memory subsets, generally had larger estimated richness values. The sharing of 4.5% to 5.5% of naive CD4 clonotypes was seen across a handful of donors. Among non-shared clonotypes, generation probabilities were lower than among those shared by all four donors.

Trimming removed 1 base from V and 6 bases from J; junction bases left unmatched: 10. This CDR3 is built from 16 residues. In germline, CDR1 is LGHNA, CDR2 YSLEER. The specimen was naive CD4+ T cells sorted from blood. Subset defined: CD45RA+ positively selected. The V and J genes are TRBV4-3 and TRBJ2-7; 9 bases line up with TRBD2. The TCR was taken from a young man in good health. The CDR3 sequence: CASSQGVAGLALEQYF. The DNA for the CDR3 is TGCGCCAGCAGCCAAGGGGTTGCCGGACTAGCGCTCGAGCAGTACTTC.